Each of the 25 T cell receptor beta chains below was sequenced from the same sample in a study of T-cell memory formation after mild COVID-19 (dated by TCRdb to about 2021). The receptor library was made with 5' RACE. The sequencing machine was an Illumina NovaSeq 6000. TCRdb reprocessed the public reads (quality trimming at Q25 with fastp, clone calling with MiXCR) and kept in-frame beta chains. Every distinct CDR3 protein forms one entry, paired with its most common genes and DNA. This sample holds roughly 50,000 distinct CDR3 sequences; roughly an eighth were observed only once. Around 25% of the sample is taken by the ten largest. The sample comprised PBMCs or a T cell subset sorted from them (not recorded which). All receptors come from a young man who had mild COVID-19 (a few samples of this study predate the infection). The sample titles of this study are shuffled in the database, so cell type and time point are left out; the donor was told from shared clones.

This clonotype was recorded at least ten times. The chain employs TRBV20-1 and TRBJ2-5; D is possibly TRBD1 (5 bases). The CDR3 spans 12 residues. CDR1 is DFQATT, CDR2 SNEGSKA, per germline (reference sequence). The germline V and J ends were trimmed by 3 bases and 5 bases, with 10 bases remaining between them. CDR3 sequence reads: CSASRVVETQYF. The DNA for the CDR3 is TGCAGTGCTAGCAGGGTGGTGGAGACCCAGTACTTC.

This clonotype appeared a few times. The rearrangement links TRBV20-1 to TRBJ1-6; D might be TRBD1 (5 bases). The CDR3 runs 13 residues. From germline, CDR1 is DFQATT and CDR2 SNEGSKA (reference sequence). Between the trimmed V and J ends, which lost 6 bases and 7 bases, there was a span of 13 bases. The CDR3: CSAEPGPNSPLHF. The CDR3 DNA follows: TGCAGTGCCGAACCGGGACCCAATTCACCCCTCCACTTT.

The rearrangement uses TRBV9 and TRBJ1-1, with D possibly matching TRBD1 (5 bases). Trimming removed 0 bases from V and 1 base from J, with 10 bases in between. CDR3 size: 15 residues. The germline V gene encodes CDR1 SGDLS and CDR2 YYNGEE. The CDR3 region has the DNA TGTGCCAGCAGCGTAGAAGGGGCTCCGAACACTGAAGCTTTCTTT. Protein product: CASSVEGAPNTEAFF.

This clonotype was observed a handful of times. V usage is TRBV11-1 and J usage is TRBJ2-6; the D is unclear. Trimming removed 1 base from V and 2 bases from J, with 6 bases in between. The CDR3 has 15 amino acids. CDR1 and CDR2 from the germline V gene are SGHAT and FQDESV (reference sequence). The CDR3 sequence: CASSLDAPGANVLTF. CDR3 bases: TGTGCCAGCAGCTTAGACGCCCCTGGGGCCAACGTCCTGACTTTC.

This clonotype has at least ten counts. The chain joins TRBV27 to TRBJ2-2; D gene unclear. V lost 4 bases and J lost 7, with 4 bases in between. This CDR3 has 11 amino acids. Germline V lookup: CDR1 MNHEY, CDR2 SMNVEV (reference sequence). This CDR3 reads CASSWGGELFF. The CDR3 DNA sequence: TGTGCCAGCAGTTGGGGCGGGGAGCTGTTTTTT.

Here the CDR3 reads CASSHEDRWNEKLFF. The CDR3 DNA reads as TGTGCCAGCAGCCATGAGGACCGCTGGAATGAAAAACTGTTTTTT. The chain is built from TRBV4-2 and TRBJ1-4; D is unclear. Germline V gene sequence: CDR1 LGHNA, CDR2 YNFKEQ. The ends were cut back, 3 bases at V and 5 bases at J, with 13 bases in the middle. This CDR3 region has 15 residues.

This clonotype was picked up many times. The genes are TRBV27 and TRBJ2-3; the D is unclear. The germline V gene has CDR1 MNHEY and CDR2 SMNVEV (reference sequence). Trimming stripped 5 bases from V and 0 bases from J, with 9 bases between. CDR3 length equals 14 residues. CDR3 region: CASSRSRSTDTQYF. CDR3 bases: TGTGCCAGCAGTCGTTCTAGGAGCACAGATACGCAGTATTTT.

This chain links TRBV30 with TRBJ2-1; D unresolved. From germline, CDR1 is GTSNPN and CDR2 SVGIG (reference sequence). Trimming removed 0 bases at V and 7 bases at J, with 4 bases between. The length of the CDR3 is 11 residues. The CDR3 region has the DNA TGTGCCTGGAGTGTAGATAATGAGCAGTTCTTC. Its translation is CAWSVDNEQFF.

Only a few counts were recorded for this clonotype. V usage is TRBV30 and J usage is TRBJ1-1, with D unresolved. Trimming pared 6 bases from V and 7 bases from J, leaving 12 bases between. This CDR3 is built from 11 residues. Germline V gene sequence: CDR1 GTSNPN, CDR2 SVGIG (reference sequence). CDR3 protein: CACIRASEAFF. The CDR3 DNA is TGTGCCTGTATAAGAGCTAGTGAAGCTTTCTTT.

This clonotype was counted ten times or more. The CDR3 protein is CASSYSSFGQGKFEAFF. The CDR3 DNA reads TGTGCCAGCAGTTACTCGTCTTTCGGACAGGGGAAATTTGAAGCTTTCTTT. The chain joins TRBV6-2 or TRBV6-3 to TRBJ1-1; 9 bases are shared with TRBD1. This CDR3 spans 17 amino acids. Trimming at V came to 0 bases and at J to 7 bases, leaving 12 bases not matched to a gene. The germline V gene has CDR1 MNHEY and CDR2 SVGEGT.

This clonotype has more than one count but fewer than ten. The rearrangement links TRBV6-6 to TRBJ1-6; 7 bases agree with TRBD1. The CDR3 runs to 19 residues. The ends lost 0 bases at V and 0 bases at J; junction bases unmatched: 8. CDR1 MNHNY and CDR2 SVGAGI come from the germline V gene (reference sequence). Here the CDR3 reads CASSYSGLRDSSYNSPLHF. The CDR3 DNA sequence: TGTGCCAGCAGTTACTCGGGTCTTCGGGACAGCTCCTATAATTCACCCCTCCACTTT.

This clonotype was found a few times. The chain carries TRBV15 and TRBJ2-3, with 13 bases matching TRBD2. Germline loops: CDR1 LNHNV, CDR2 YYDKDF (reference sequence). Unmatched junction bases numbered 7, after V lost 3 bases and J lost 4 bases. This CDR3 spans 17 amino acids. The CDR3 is CATSRGPLAGGPDTQYF. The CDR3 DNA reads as TGTGCCACCAGCAGGGGACCACTAGCGGGGGGGCCAGATACGCAGTATTTT.

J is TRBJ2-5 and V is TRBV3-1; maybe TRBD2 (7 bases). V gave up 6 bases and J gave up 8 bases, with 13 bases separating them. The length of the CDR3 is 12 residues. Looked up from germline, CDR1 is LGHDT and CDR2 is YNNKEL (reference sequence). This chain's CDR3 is CASRWGGDTQYF. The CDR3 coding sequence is TGTGCCAGCAGGTGGGGGGGCGATACCCAGTACTTC.

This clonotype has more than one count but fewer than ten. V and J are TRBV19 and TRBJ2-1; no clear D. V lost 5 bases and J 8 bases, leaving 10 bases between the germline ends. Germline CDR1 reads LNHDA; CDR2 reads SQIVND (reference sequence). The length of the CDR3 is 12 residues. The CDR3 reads CASSLRIDEQFF. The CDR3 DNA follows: TGTGCCAGTAGTTTACGAATTGATGAGCAGTTCTTC.

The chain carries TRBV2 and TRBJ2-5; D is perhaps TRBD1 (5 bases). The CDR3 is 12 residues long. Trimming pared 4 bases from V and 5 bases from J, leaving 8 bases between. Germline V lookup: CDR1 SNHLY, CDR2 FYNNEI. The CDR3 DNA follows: TGTGCCAGCAGTGCAGGGTCCGAGACCCAGTACTTC. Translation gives CASSAGSETQYF.

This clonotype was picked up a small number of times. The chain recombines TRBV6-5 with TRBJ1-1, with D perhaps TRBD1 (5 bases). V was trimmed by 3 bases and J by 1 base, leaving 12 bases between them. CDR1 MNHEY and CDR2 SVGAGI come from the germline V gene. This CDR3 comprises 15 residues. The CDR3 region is CASSYARQQNTEAFF. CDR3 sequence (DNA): TGTGCCAGCAGTTATGCCAGACAGCAGAACACTGAAGCTTTCTTT.

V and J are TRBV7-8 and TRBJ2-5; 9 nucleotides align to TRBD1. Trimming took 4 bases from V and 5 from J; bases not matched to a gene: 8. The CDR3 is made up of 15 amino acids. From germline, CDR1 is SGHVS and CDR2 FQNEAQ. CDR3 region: CASSSRDREYETQYF. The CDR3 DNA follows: TGTGCCAGCAGCTCCCGGGACAGGGAGTACGAGACCCAGTACTTC. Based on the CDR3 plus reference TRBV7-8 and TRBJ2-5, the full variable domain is GAGVSQSPRYKVAKRGQDVALRCDPISGHVSLFWYQQALGQGPEFLTYFQNEAQLDKSGLPSDRFFAERPEGSVSTLKIQRTQQEDSAVYLCASSSRDREYETQYFGPGTRLLVL.

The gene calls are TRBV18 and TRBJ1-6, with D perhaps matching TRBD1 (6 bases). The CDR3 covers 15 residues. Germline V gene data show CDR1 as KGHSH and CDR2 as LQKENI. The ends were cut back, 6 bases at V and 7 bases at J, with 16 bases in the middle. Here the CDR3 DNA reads TGTGCCAGCTCCCCGCAACAGGGAGTGAATTCACCCCTCCACTTT. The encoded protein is CASSPQQGVNSPLHF.

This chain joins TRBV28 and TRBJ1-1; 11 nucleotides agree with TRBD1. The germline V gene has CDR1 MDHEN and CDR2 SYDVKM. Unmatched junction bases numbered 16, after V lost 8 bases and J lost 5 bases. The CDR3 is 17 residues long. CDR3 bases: TGTGCCAGCCGAGTTACCGGGACAGGGGGACTTTCAACTGAAGCTTTCTTT. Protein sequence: CASRVTGTGGLSTEAFF.

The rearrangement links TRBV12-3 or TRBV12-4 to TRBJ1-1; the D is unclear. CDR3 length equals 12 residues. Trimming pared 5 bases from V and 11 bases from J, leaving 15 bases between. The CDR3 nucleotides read TGTGCCAGCAGTCTTCGGTGGTTCACGGCTTTCTTT. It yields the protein CASSLRWFTAFF.

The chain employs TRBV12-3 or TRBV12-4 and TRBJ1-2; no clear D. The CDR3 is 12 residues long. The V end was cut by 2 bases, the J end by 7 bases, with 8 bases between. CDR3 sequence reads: CASSLFGAGYTF. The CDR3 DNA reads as TGTGCCAGCAGTTTATTCGGTGCTGGCTACACCTTC.

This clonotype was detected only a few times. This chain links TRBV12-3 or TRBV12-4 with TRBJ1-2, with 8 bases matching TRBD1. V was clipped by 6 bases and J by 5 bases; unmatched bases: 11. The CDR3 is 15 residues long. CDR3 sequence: CASSFNPGQGYGYTF. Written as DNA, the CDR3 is TGTGCCAGCAGCTTCAACCCCGGACAGGGTTATGGCTACACCTTC.

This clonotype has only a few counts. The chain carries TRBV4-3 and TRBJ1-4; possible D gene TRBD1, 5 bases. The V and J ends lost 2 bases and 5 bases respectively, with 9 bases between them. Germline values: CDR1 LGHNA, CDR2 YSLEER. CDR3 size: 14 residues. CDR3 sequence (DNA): TGCGCCAGCAGCCAACAGGGCCTCAATGAAAAACTGTTTTTT. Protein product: CASSQQGLNEKLFF.

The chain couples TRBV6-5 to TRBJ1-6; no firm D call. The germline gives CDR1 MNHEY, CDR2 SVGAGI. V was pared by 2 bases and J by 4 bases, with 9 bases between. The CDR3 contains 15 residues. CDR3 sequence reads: CASSYNLGYNSPLHF. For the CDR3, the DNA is TGTGCCAGCAGTTACAACCTGGGTTATAATTCACCCCTCCACTTT.

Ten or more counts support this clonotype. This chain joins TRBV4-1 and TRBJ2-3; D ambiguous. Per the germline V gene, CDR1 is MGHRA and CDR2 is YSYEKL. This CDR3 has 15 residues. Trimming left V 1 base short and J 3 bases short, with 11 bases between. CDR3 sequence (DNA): TGCGCCAGCAGCCAAGTCCCGGGTACAACAGATACGCAGTATTTT. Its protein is CASSQVPGTTDTQYF.